A selection of T cell receptor beta chains follows, all from one sample in a study of T-cell memory formation after mild COVID-19. TCRdb independently ran MiXCR on the 5' RACE reads; one entry per CDR3 protein. The sample contains around 100,000 distinct CDR3 sequences, 22% of which appear only once. The sample taken for sequencing was PBMCs or a T cell subset sorted from them (not recorded which). These receptors all come from a man aged 18-30 years who had mild COVID-19 (a few samples of this study predate the infection). Cell type and time point are not known. Each CDR3 is given with its conserved first and last residue.

TRBJ2-3	TRBV7-9	CASSPQQGRRTDTQYF
TRBJ1-3	TRBV5-1	CASRLQGLSGNTIYF
TRBJ2-2	TRBV2	CASTDLDTGELFF
TRBJ2-1	TRBV7-2	CASSFRGPEQFF
TRBJ1-1	TRBV19	CASSIGVNTEAFF
TRBJ2-3	TRBV13	CASSGASTDTQYF
TRBJ1-1	TRBV7-9	CASSLAPGPGTEAFF
TRBJ1-6	TRBV7-3	CASSLSPGARSPLHF
TRBJ2-2	TRBV3-1	CASTGTSANTGELFF
TRBJ1-2	TRBV29-1	CSGVGKYGYTF
TRBJ2-5	TRBV6-5	CASSSTSGEGETQYF
TRBJ2-2	TRBV29-1	CSVSERTGELFF
TRBJ2-1	TRBV29-1	CSVEDPRARGLATNEQFF
TRBJ2-7	TRBV12-3/TRBV12-4	CASSRAQGGEQYF
TRBJ2-1	TRBV20-1	CSAREAESSYNEQFF
TRBJ2-1	TRBV5-5	CASNPLGLALVNEQFF
TRBJ2-5	TRBV30	CAWKRPSPKETQYF
TRBJ1-5	TRBV4-1	CASSHSSGAGQPQHF
TRBJ2-1	TRBV6-5	CASYGGNEQFF
TRBJ2-3	TRBV7-2	CASSTQASDTQYF